The present T cell receptor (beta chain) was sequenced within a study of blood T cells in healthy people across ages. Sample-barcoded 5' priming and a J-beta primer mix drove a second PCR of about 7 to 12 cycles. In TCRdb, the 5' RACE reads were re-called with MiXCR into one record per CDR3 protein. The table includes 1.5 million to 2 million distinct CDR3 sequences, roughly 30% detected once. The V and J ends lost 5 bases and 13 bases respectively, with 18 bases between them. Germline V CDR1 and CDR2: SGHTA, FQGTGA. The CDR3 sequence is 13 residues long. This clonotype occurred many times. Sample: blood. The rearrangement links TRBV7-3 to TRBJ2-1, with a weak D call TRBD2 (6 bases). This receptor was obtained from a woman in her 30s in good health. The CDR3 is CASSRGVTNPQFF. CDR3 DNA sequence: TGTGCCAGCAGCCGCGGGGTCACGAACCCCCAGTTCTTC.